These 29 T cell receptor beta chains came from one sample sequenced in a study of response to subunit inactivated influenza vaccine. TCRdb passed the RT-PCR reads through MiXCR, listing each CDR3 protein once. Of 500,000 to 700,000 distinct CDR3 sequences listed, roughly 23% are singletons. The sample also formed part of further work on T cells expressing NK-cell markers. That report adds: 5'RACE template switching with UMIs generated TCR beta cDNA.

This specimen consisted of CD4+ T cells sorted from PBMCs, obtained about 12 days after vaccination. The receptors come from a middle-aged man who received an inactivated influenza vaccine.

The V call is TRBV3-1, the J call TRBJ1-3, with 7 nucleotides matching TRBD1. Losses at the gene ends were 2 bases for V and 4 bases for J; bases not matched to a gene: 2. The CDR3 is 14 residues long. Germline CDR1 LGHDT, CDR2 YNNKEL (reference sequence). The CDR3 coding sequence is TGTGCCAGCAGCCAAAAGGGGGCCGGAAACACCATATATTTT. This codes for CASSQKGAGNTIYF.

In its sample, this clonotype was seen a few times. The genes are TRBV6-2 or TRBV6-3 and TRBJ1-2; D is unresolved. The length of the CDR3 is 16 residues. Trimming removed 2 bases at V and 3 bases at J, with 16 bases between. Germline assignment: CDR1 MNHEY and CDR2 SVGEGT. The CDR3 sequence is CASSYILLGMDYGYTF. The DNA for the CDR3 is TGTGCCAGCAGTTACATTTTATTAGGCATGGACTATGGCTACACCTTC.

In this sample, this clonotype turned up many times. The chain employs TRBV29-1 and TRBJ2-2; D may be TRBD1 (5 bases). There are 13 residues in the CDR3. The V and J ends lost 5 bases and 5 bases respectively, with 12 bases between them. Germline CDR1 SQVTM, CDR2 ANQGSEA. DNA for the CDR3: TGCAGCGTTCGAGGACATAAAACCGGGGAGCTGTTTTTT. It specifies CSVRGHKTGELFF.

This clonotype occurred a few times. The chain has TRBV24-1 and TRBJ1-5, with 9 bases matching TRBD1. Germline V gene sequence: CDR1 KGHDR, CDR2 SFDVKD. The CDR3 contains 19 residues. J was trimmed by 0 bases and V by 4 bases; bases with no gene match: 12. DNA of the CDR3: TGTGCCACCAGTGACACCGGGACAGGGTCGGGTTATAGCAATCAGCCCCAGCATTTT. This encodes CATSDTGTGSGYSNQPQHF.

The chain is built from TRBV3-1 and TRBJ2-7, with 12 bases aligning to TRBD2. Germline V lookup: CDR1 LGHDT, CDR2 YNNKEL (reference sequence). This CDR3 comprises 15 residues. V lost 1 base to trimming and J lost 6 bases; unmatched junction nucleotides: 4. The CDR3 loop is CASSQGASGGAEQYF. CDR3 nucleotides: TGTGCCAGCAGCCAAGGGGCTAGCGGGGGGGCCGAGCAGTACTTC.

This clonotype was seen only a few times. The chain links TRBV20-1 to TRBJ2-3; 13 nucleotides agree with TRBD2. The V gene end was trimmed by 1 base and the J gene end by 5 bases; junction bases not matched to a gene: 9. Germline V gene data show CDR1 as DFQATT and CDR2 as SNEGSKA (reference sequence). The CDR3 is made up of 17 amino acids. CDR3 in amino acids: CSARGLAGGPLEDTQYF. For the CDR3, the DNA is TGCAGTGCTAGAGGACTAGCGGGGGGACCACTCGAAGATACGCAGTATTTT.

The V call is TRBV20-1, the J call TRBJ1-5, with a possible D match to TRBD1 (5 bases). This CDR3 region has 15 residues. CDR1 and CDR2 (germline): DFQATT, SNEGSKA (reference sequence). Trimming removed 5 bases at V and 1 base at J, with 15 bases between. In nucleotides, the CDR3 is TGCAGTGCTGGGGATCAGGGACCCAGCAATCAGCCCCAGCATTTT. Residues: CSAGDQGPSNQPQHF.

This clonotype occurred a few times. Here the CDR3 reads CASSVGTFYEQYF. The CDR3 DNA sequence: TGTGCCAGCAGCGTCGGGACTTTCTACGAGCAGTACTTC. The chain couples TRBV11-3 to TRBJ2-7, with D maybe TRBD2 (6 bases). CDR3 length: 13 residues. Trimming cost V 5 bases and J 3 bases, with 11 bases left between them. CDR1 SGHNT and CDR2 YENEEA come from the germline V gene.

This clonotype was counted a few times. The chain employs TRBV15 and TRBJ1-1; D remains unclear. Germline CDR1 LNHNV, CDR2 YYDKDF (reference sequence). The CDR3 has 13 amino acids. V lost 0 bases and J lost 4, with 6 bases in between. The CDR3 sequence: CATSRDKGTEAFF. The CDR3 coding sequence is TGTGCCACCAGCAGAGATAAGGGCACTGAAGCTTTCTTT. The full variable domain, its missing parts supplied by reference TRBV15 and TRBJ1-1, is DAMVIQNPRYQVTQFGKPVTLSCSQTLNHNVMYWYQQKSSQAPKLLFHYYDKDFNNEADTPDNFQSRRPNTSFCFLDIRSPGLGDTAMYLCATSRDKGTEAFFGQGTRLTVV.

The chain has TRBV3-1 and TRBJ2-4; D gene unclear. The V and J ends lost 4 bases and 1 base respectively, with 17 bases between them. Germline V gene sequence: CDR1 LGHDT, CDR2 YNNKEL (reference sequence). The CDR3 sequence is 17 residues long. DNA for the CDR3: TGTGCCAGCAGCCCTGGATCCGTTCGGGTCGCCAAAAACATTCAGTACTTC. Protein sequence: CASSPGSVRVAKNIQYF.

The sample holds a few counts of this clonotype. Written as DNA, the CDR3 is TGTGCCAGCAGTTACCACGGGACAGACGCTTACGAGCAGTACTTC. Translated, it gives CASSYHGTDAYEQYF. V is TRBV6-5 and J is TRBJ2-7; 7 positions agree with TRBD1. The germline CDR1 and CDR2 sequences are MNHEY and SVGAGI. J gave up 4 bases and V 2 bases, and 8 bases lay outside the gene matches. The CDR3 consists of 15 residues.

V usage is TRBV20-1 and J usage is TRBJ2-3, with D maybe TRBD2 (5 bases). The CDR3 loop spans 15 amino acids. The V end lost 3 bases, the J end lost 0 bases, and 13 bases lay between the germline ends. Germline loops: CDR1 DFQATT, CDR2 SNEGSKA (reference sequence). The CDR3 DNA sequence: TGCAGTGCTAGCCGCGGGTCAGCTAGCACAGATACGCAGTATTTT. Protein sequence: CSASRGSASTDTQYF.

This chain joins TRBV5-1 and TRBJ2-7, with TRBD1 as a possible D gene (6 bases). V was pared by 3 bases and J by 2 bases, with 12 bases between. The CDR3 extends over 14 amino acids. Per germline, CDR1 SGHRS and CDR2 YFSETQ. The CDR3, as DNA: TGCGCCAGCAGCTCAGGGGCAGCTACCTACGAGCAGTACTTC. This sequence encodes CASSSGAATYEQYF.

This clonotype has just one count. The rearrangement uses TRBV5-1 and TRBJ1-1, with 7 bases aligning to TRBD1. This CDR3 contains 15 residues. The germline V gene has CDR1 SGHRS and CDR2 YFSETQ. J gave up 1 base and V 4 bases, and 7 bases lay outside the gene matches. The CDR3 DNA sequence: TGCGCCAGCAGCAGCCTGACAGGGCGGAACACTGAAGCTTTCTTT. It specifies CASSSLTGRNTEAFF.

This clonotype was detected ten times or more. The chain carries TRBV5-1 and TRBJ2-3, with 7 bases lining up with TRBD1. The ends lost 7 bases at V and 2 bases at J; junction bases unmatched: 4. The CDR3 loop spans 13 amino acids. Germline lookup yields CDR1 SGHRS and CDR2 YFSETQ. The chain's CDR3 is CASYTGDTDTQYF. As DNA, the CDR3 is TGCGCCAGCTATACAGGGGACACAGATACGCAGTATTTT.

The rearrangement uses TRBV5-1 and TRBJ2-7; D is uncertain. The CDR3 length is 18 residues. V lost 3 bases and J 0 bases, leaving 22 bases between the germline ends. From germline, CDR1 is SGHRS and CDR2 YFSETQ. CDR3 protein: CASSWAIRYSPTSYEQYF. CDR3 coding DNA: TGCGCCAGCAGCTGGGCAATTCGTTACAGCCCTACCTCCTACGAGCAGTACTTC.

The gene calls are TRBV12-3 or TRBV12-4 and TRBJ2-7, with 7 bases fitting TRBD1. The CDR3 extends over 15 amino acids. The V and J ends lost 5 bases and 3 bases, in that order; junction bases with no gene match: 10. CDR3 region: CASSPTRGGFYEQYF. CDR3 coding DNA: TGTGCCAGCAGTCCTACGAGAGGGGGCTTCTACGAGCAGTACTTC.

This clonotype was seen more than once but under ten times. The V gene is TRBV4-1, the J gene TRBJ2-1, with TRBD2 identical over 13 bases. This CDR3 comprises 16 residues. Germline trimming cut 1 base from V and 7 bases from J; bases unmatched to any gene: 4. The germline V gene encodes CDR1 MGHRA and CDR2 YSYEKL. In DNA, the CDR3 is TGCGCCAGCAGCCAAGCGAGACTAGCGGGAGGTAATGAGCAGTTCTTC. Translation: CASSQARLAGGNEQFF.

The chain recombines TRBV10-3 with TRBJ1-4; the D gene is possibly TRBD1 (5 bases). The CDR3 has 14 amino acids. Trimming stripped 6 bases from V and 4 bases from J, with 12 bases between. Germline values: CDR1 ENHRY, CDR2 SYGVKD. The CDR3 sequence: CAISNQGFNEKLFF. The CDR3 DNA reads TGTGCCATCAGCAATCAGGGATTTAATGAAAAACTGTTTTTT.

This clonotype came up once. The V call is TRBV23-1, the J call TRBJ1-1; 7 nucleotides match TRBD1. TRBV23-1 is known as an ORF, though its function is uncertain. The CDR3 has 15 residues. V was clipped by 3 bases and J by 1 base; unmatched bases: 5. CDR3 residues: CASSQEGGSNTEAFF. For the CDR3, the DNA is TGCGCCAGCAGTCAGGAAGGGGGCTCGAACACTGAAGCTTTCTTT.

This clonotype has more than one count but fewer than ten. This chain joins TRBV15 and TRBJ1-5; D gene ambiguous. The CDR3 has 12 residues. V was cut by 2 bases and J by 5 bases, with 4 bases left in between. Germline V CDR1 and CDR2: LNHNV, YYDKDF (reference sequence). The CDR3 DNA is TGTGCCACCAGCAGACCCCATCAGCCCCAGCATTTT. Amino acid sequence: CATSRPHQPQHF.

This clonotype was seen only a few times. The chain has TRBV12-3 or TRBV12-4 and TRBJ2-7; TRBD1 agrees at 7 bases. This CDR3 is 12 amino acids long. V was pared by 5 bases and J by 5 bases, with 3 bases of the junction left unmatched. CDR3 amino acids: CASSRQGNEQYF. The CDR3 nucleotides read TGTGCCAGCAGTCGACAGGGCAACGAGCAGTACTTC.

The rearrangement uses TRBV5-1 and TRBJ2-5; TRBD2 aligns across 8 bases. In germline, CDR1 is SGHRS, CDR2 YFSETQ. The CDR3 contains 14 residues. Germline trimming cut 4 bases from V and 1 base from J; bases unmatched to any gene: 3. The CDR3 is CASSNGLAQETQYF. For the CDR3, the DNA is TGCGCCAGCAGCAACGGACTAGCCCAAGAGACCCAGTACTTC.

The sample holds a few counts of this clonotype. This chain connects TRBV6-1 to TRBJ2-3, with D possibly TRBD2 on 5 matching bases. Trimming cost V 8 bases and J 2 bases, with 11 bases left between them. Germline-derived CDR1 and CDR2 are MNHNS and SASEGT. The CDR3 length is 13 residues. The CDR3 reads CASCGQTTDTQYF. In DNA form, the CDR3 reads TGTGCCAGCTGCGGGCAAACCACAGATACGCAGTATTTT.

This clonotype was seen more than once but under ten times. This chain connects TRBV6-2 or TRBV6-3 to TRBJ1-5; 7 positions match TRBD1. Germline V lookup: CDR1 MNHEY, CDR2 SVGEGT. This CDR3 is built from 15 residues. V trimming: 5 bases; J trimming: 3 bases; junction bases outside the gene matches: 7. CDR3 amino acids: CASSDKGQNNQPQHF. The CDR3, as DNA: TGTGCCAGCAGTGACAAGGGACAGAACAATCAGCCCCAGCATTTT.

The V and J genes are TRBV7-2 and TRBJ2-5; no definite D call. CDR1 and CDR2 (germline): SGHTA, FQGNSA. CDR3 length: 13 residues. The V gene lost 3 bases and the J gene lost 4 bases, with 9 bases spanning the gap. The CDR3 here is CASSLGWRETQYF. The DNA for the CDR3 is TGTGCCAGCAGCTTGGGTTGGAGAGAGACCCAGTACTTC.

The rearrangement uses TRBV19 and TRBJ1-1; 7 bases align to TRBD1. The V segment lost 7 bases and the J segment 9 bases; nucleotides outside the gene matches: 8. Germline-derived CDR1 and CDR2 are LNHDA and SQIVND (reference sequence). This CDR3 is 12 amino acids long. In DNA form, the CDR3 reads TGTGCCAGTATACAGGGGAATGGAAAAGCTTTCTTT. This translates into CASIQGNGKAFF.

The chain is built from TRBV5-1 and TRBJ1-2; unclear D gene. V was shortened by 0 bases and J by 7 bases, with 10 bases between the two germline ends. Germline V gene lookup returns CDR1 SGHRS and CDR2 YFSETQ. This CDR3 has 13 amino acids. CDR3 DNA: TGCGCCAGCAGCTTGGGAATCGACACTGGCTACACCTTC. Its protein product is CASSLGIDTGYTF.

The rearrangement joins TRBV10-3 to TRBJ2-7; D perhaps matches TRBD2 (6 bases). This CDR3 is 16 amino acids long. Germline lookup yields CDR1 ENHRY and CDR2 SYGVKD. V gave up 2 bases and J gave up 4 bases, with 18 bases separating them. CDR3 amino acids: CAISESGSGGGYEQYF. CDR3 bases: TGTGCCATCAGTGAGAGTGGTAGTGGTGGGGGGTACGAGCAGTACTTC.